A single sample gave rise to the 28 T cell receptor beta chains below, sequenced in a study of blood T cell repertoires in COVID-19. Libraries were prepared by immunoSEQ multiplex PCR; TCRdb keeps only in-frame clonotypes and omits some of them. Counted here are about 98,000 clones, about 91% occurring once; the ten biggest clones make up roughly 4.5%. The sequencing input was peripheral blood. Source of these receptors: a man aged 18-30 years with acute or convalescent COVID-19.

J is TRBJ1-5 and V is TRBV30; D possibly corresponds to TRBD1 (6 bases). The CDR3 has 12 residues. Germline CDR1 reads GTSNPN; CDR2 reads SVGIG (reference sequence). Trimming shortened V by 1 base and J by 9 bases, and 10 bases separated the two germline ends. The CDR3 region is CAWSGGLGPQHF. CDR3 sequence (DNA): TGTGCCTGGAGTGGGGGGCTTGGGCCCCAGCATTTT. Variable domain in full (rest from reference TRBV30 and TRBJ1-5): SQTIHQWPATLVQPVGSPLSLECTVEGTSNPNLYWYRQAAGRGLQLLFYSVGIGQISSEVPQNLSASRPQDRQFILSSKKLLLSDSGFYLCAWSGGLGPQHFGDGTRLSIL.

The genes are TRBV2 and TRBJ1-1, with a possible D match to TRBD1 (6 bases). The CDR3 has 11 amino acids. Germline V gene data show CDR1 as SNHLY and CDR2 as FYNNEI. V lost 6 bases and J 7 bases, leaving 9 bases between the germline ends. CDR3 protein: CASRLRGEAFF. The CDR3 DNA reads as TGTGCCAGCAGGCTCAGGGGTGAAGCTTTCTTT.

The J gene is TRBJ1-1, the V gene TRBV27, with 7 bases identical to TRBD1. The CDR3 length is 17 residues. The V and J ends lost 8 bases and 4 bases, in that order; junction bases with no gene match: 19. From germline, CDR1 is MNHEY and CDR2 SMNVEV (reference sequence). The CDR3 loop reads CASLGWFVQGVVTEAFF. The DNA of the CDR3 is TGTGCCAGCCTCGGGTGGTTTGTCCAGGGGGTAGTCACTGAAGCTTTCTTT.

This CDR3 reads CASSLAGTGLDGYTF. The DNA of the CDR3 is TGCGCCAGCAGCTTAGCCGGGACAGGGCTAGATGGCTACACCTTC. V is TRBV5-1 and J is TRBJ1-2, with TRBD1 matching over 9 bases. CDR3 length equals 15 residues. Germline V gene data show CDR1 as SGHRS and CDR2 as YFSETQ. Trimming at V came to 2 bases and at J to 6 bases, leaving 8 bases not matched to a gene.

The genes are TRBV11-2 and TRBJ1-1; D possibly corresponds to TRBD1 (5 bases). Germline values: CDR1 SGHAT, CDR2 FQNNGV. CDR3 length equals 14 residues. V lost 3 bases and J 1 base, leaving 9 bases between the germline ends. This CDR3 is CASSFVRANTEAFF. CDR3 in DNA: TGTGCCAGCAGCTTCGTCAGGGCGAACACTGAAGCTTTCTTT.

V and J are TRBV6-2 or TRBV6-3 and TRBJ1-5; weak D call: TRBD1 (6 bases). CDR3 size: 16 residues. Deletions cut 0 bases from V and 3 bases from J, with 12 bases between. CDR1 is MNHEY and CDR2 is SVGEGT in the germline V gene. This CDR3 reads CASSYSRGYDNQPQHF. CDR3 nucleotides: TGTGCCAGCAGTTACTCGAGGGGGTATGACAATCAGCCCCAGCATTTT.

This clone has a count of ten or more. The V call is TRBV6-4, the J call TRBJ2-7; 7 bases line up with TRBD1. V dropped 6 bases and J dropped 5; count of bases not matched to a gene: 10. Germline V CDR1 and CDR2: MRHNA, SNTAGT. The CDR3 length is 14 residues. In DNA, the CDR3 is TGTGCCAGCAGCCCCGGGACAGATGGGGACGAGCAGTACTTC. Amino acid sequence: CASSPGTDGDEQYF.

J is TRBJ1-2 and V is TRBV12-5; D may be TRBD1 (5 bases). The CDR3 extends over 19 amino acids. Germline CDR1 LGHNT, CDR2 FRNRAP. V was clipped by 0 bases and J by 1 base, with 21 bases between them. The CDR3 DNA sequence: TGTGCTAGTGGTTTGGTACCCTCAATGACCGGGGGTATTAACTATGGCTACACCTTC. This sequence encodes CASGLVPSMTGGINYGYTF.

The V call is TRBV19, the J call TRBJ2-3; 11 positions agree with TRBD2. J was trimmed by 9 bases and V by 9 bases; bases with no gene match: 14. The CDR3 runs to 15 residues. Germline V gene lookup returns CDR1 LNHDA and CDR2 SQIVND (reference sequence). The CDR3 DNA is TGTGCCAGCAGTGCGGGTAGCGGGGGGGCGGGAACGCAGTATTTT. Translated: CASSAGSGGAGTQYF. The full variable domain, completed using reference TRBV19 and TRBJ2-3, is DGGITQSPKYLFRKEGQNVTLSCEQNLNHDAMYWYRQDPGQGLRLIYYSQIVNDFQKGDIAEGYSVSREKKESFPLTVTSAQKNPTAFYLCASSAGSGGAGTQYFGPGTRLTVL.

V usage is TRBV24-1 and J usage is TRBJ2-5, with 10 bases fitting TRBD2. Germline V gene sequence: CDR1 KGHDR, CDR2 SFDVKD. The CDR3 extends over 15 amino acids. V was pared by 4 bases and J by 6 bases, with 7 bases of the junction left unmatched. The CDR3 spells CATSDPASGRKTQYF. CDR3 coding DNA: TGTGCCACCAGTGACCCTGCTAGCGGGAGAAAGACCCAGTACTTC.

The CDR3 DNA sequence: TGTGCTAGTGGTTTAACTTCGCCGGGACTAGCGGTTTCTCCAGATACGCAGTATTTT. Protein sequence: CASGLTSPGLAVSPDTQYF. The chain combines TRBV12-5 with TRBJ2-3, with 11 bases matching TRBD2. Germline V lookup: CDR1 LGHNT, CDR2 FRNRAP. V lost 3 bases to trimming and J lost 4 bases; unmatched junction nucleotides: 15. The CDR3 length is 19 residues.

This chain joins TRBV6-5 and TRBJ1-1; 8 bases align to TRBD1. The CDR3 is 14 residues long. CDR1 is MNHEY, CDR2 SVGAGI, per germline. V lost 5 bases to trimming and J lost 2 bases; unmatched junction nucleotides: 4. CDR3 sequence: CASSTTGANTEAFF. The CDR3 nucleotides read TGTGCCAGCAGTACGACAGGGGCTAACACTGAAGCTTTCTTT.

The rearrangement links TRBV6-5 to TRBJ2-7, with D maybe TRBD1 (6 bases). There are 14 residues in the CDR3. The ends were cut back, 2 bases at V and 5 bases at J, with 13 bases in the middle. Germline V gives CDR1 MNHEY, CDR2 SVGAGI. CDR3 sequence (DNA): TGTGCCAGCAGTTACCGCGGACAGAGAAACGAGCAGTACTTC. Translated, it gives CASSYRGQRNEQYF.

The chain employs TRBV19 and TRBJ1-1; 7 bases are shared with TRBD1. Germline CDR1 LNHDA, CDR2 SQIVND (reference sequence). The V and J ends lost 5 bases and 0 bases, in that order; junction bases with no gene match: 9. This CDR3 is 16 amino acids long. The chain's CDR3 is CASSPRDSLMNTEAFF. The CDR3 DNA is TGTGCCAGTAGTCCCAGGGACAGCCTTATGAACACTGAAGCTTTCTTT.

The chain links TRBV19 to TRBJ1-2; no definite D call. The CDR3 runs to 18 residues. The V end was cut by 3 bases, the J end by 4 bases, with 24 bases between. Germline V gives CDR1 LNHDA, CDR2 SQIVND (reference sequence). Here the CDR3 reads CASSMEHTATAYPYGYTF. Written as DNA, the CDR3 is TGTGCCAGTAGTATGGAGCATACGGCAACCGCATACCCCTATGGCTACACCTTC. The variable domain in full, completed from reference TRBV19 and TRBJ1-2, reads DGGITQSPKYLFRKEGQNVTLSCEQNLNHDAMYWYRQDPGQGLRLIYYSQIVNDFQKGDIAEGYSVSREKKESFPLTVTSAQKNPTAFYLCASSMEHTATAYPYGYTFGSGTRLTVV.

The chain uses TRBV24-1 and TRBJ2-3, with TRBD2 matching 10 bases. The CDR3 consists of 17 residues. The junction had 8 bases not matched to a gene; V was cut back by 2 bases and J by 4 bases. From germline, CDR1 is KGHDR and CDR2 SFDVKD. The CDR3 nucleotides are TGTGCCACCAGTGATTCCCCCGGGACTAGCGACGCAGATACGCAGTATTTT. The encoded protein is CATSDSPGTSDADTQYF.

The chain links TRBV14 to TRBJ1-6, with a weak D call TRBD1 (5 bases). V was clipped by 2 bases and J by 4 bases, with 12 bases between them. The CDR3 totals 16 residues. In germline, CDR1 is SGHDN, CDR2 FVKESK. CDR3 nucleotide sequence: TGTGCCAGCAGCCAAACAGGTGTAACGTATAATTCACCCCTCCACTTT. Translated: CASSQTGVTYNSPLHF.

The chain is built from TRBV6-2 or TRBV6-3 and TRBJ1-6; no clear D. The V end lost 3 bases, the J end lost 6 bases, and 9 bases lay between the germline ends. This CDR3 is 14 amino acids long. The V gene's germline CDR1 is MNHEY and CDR2 SVGEGT. The CDR3 region has the DNA TGTGCCAGCAGTTATCTCAACAGTAATTCACCCCTCCACTTT. Translated, it gives CASSYLNSNSPLHF.

The chain links TRBV12-5 to TRBJ2-2; possibly TRBD2 for D (6 bases). The CDR3 is 13 amino acids. The germline V gene has CDR1 LGHNT and CDR2 FRNRAP. The germline V and J ends were trimmed by 7 bases and 6 bases, with 12 bases remaining between them. The CDR3 here is CASALGGAGELFF. CDR3 bases: TGTGCTAGTGCCCTGGGGGGAGCCGGGGAGCTGTTTTTT.

V and J are TRBV19 and TRBJ2-2; 8 bases map to TRBD1. The CDR3 sequence is 17 residues long. CDR1 and CDR2 (germline): LNHDA, SQIVND (reference sequence). J was trimmed by 4 bases and V by 4 bases; bases with no gene match: 11. The CDR3 reads CASSTLPTGARTGELFF. CDR3 DNA sequence: TGTGCCAGTAGTACCCTCCCGACAGGGGCCCGCACCGGGGAGCTGTTTTTT.

With regard to this clone: The same CDR3 also results from other DNA sequences found in this sample. The chain employs TRBV4-1 and TRBJ1-6; the D is unclear. Germline CDR1 is MGHRA and CDR2 is YSYEKL. The CDR3 is made up of 14 amino acids. Trimming pared 6 bases from V and 0 bases from J, leaving 6 bases between. This CDR3 is CASSPGSYNSPLHF. The CDR3 bases are TGCGCCAGCAGTCCAGGCTCCTATAATTCACCCCTCCACTTT.

The rearrangement links TRBV7-9 to TRBJ2-5; maybe TRBD2 (5 bases). Germline V CDR1 and CDR2: SEHNR, FQNEAQ (reference sequence). The CDR3 extends over 17 amino acids. V gave up 6 bases and J gave up 3 bases, with 23 bases separating them. The CDR3 here is CASSPLEGLRLEETQYF. The CDR3 DNA reads TGTGCCAGCAGTCCGCTAGAGGGTCTGAGGTTGGAAGAGACCCAGTACTTC.

The chain is built from TRBV20-1 and TRBJ2-1; 9 nucleotides agree with TRBD2. Trimming at V came to 3 bases and at J to 3 bases, leaving 12 bases not matched to a gene. This CDR3 comprises 17 residues. Germline assignment: CDR1 DFQATT and CDR2 SNEGSKA (reference sequence). The CDR3 protein is CSASGREGLSIYNEQFF. As DNA, the CDR3 is TGCAGTGCTAGTGGGCGGGAGGGCCTCTCGATCTACAATGAGCAGTTCTTC.

The gene calls are TRBV23-1 and TRBJ1-5; 7 bases agree with TRBD1. TRBV23-1 is reported as an ORF; its role is uncertain. The V gene end was trimmed by 0 bases and the J gene end by 4 bases; junction bases not matched to a gene: 12. The CDR3 extends over 18 amino acids. Here the CDR3 reads CASSQSRQGPECNQPQHF. The DNA of the CDR3 is TGCGCCAGCAGTCAATCACGACAGGGTCCGGAATGTAATCAGCCCCAGCATTTT.

This chain links TRBV5-4 with TRBJ1-1; a weak D match, TRBD1 (5 bases). Trimming cost V 4 bases and J 3 bases, with 10 bases left between them. This CDR3 comprises 13 residues. The germline gives CDR1 SGHNT, CDR2 YYREEE (reference sequence). The CDR3 here is CASSNLGDTEAFF. CDR3 coding DNA: TGTGCCAGCAGCAACCTAGGGGACACTGAAGCTTTCTTT.

The chain recombines TRBV30 with TRBJ1-6, with TRBD1 identical over 9 bases. Trimming removed 3 bases from V and 5 bases from J; junction bases left unmatched: 5. The CDR3 is made up of 15 amino acids. The germline CDR1 and CDR2 sequences are GTSNPN and SVGIG (reference sequence). Here the CDR3 DNA reads TGTGCCTGGAGCTACCGGGACAGGGATAATTCACCCCTCCACTTT. It is translated as CAWSYRDRDNSPLHF.

V usage is TRBV5-5 and J usage is TRBJ1-2; D is unresolved. V dropped 7 bases and J dropped 2 bases, with 9 bases sitting between them. This CDR3 contains 12 residues. The germline V gene has CDR1 SGHKS and CDR2 YYEKEE (reference sequence). The DNA for the CDR3 is TGTGCCAGCGGTGACACGAACTATGGCTACACCTTC. Translation: CASGDTNYGYTF.

CDR3 DNA: TGTGCCAGTAGTGGACAGGGGGCGGTCACTGAAGCTTTCTTT. This codes for CASSGQGAVTEAFF. This chain links TRBV19 with TRBJ1-1; 11 bases are a match to TRBD1. Per the germline V gene, CDR1 is LNHDA and CDR2 is SQIVND (reference sequence). The CDR3 is 14 amino acids. Germline trimming cut 5 bases from V and 4 bases from J; bases unmatched to any gene: 3.